Only a few counts were recorded for the clone carrying this TCR beta chain. Its antigen is not known. This entry is derived from a study of T-cell memory formation after mild COVID-19. General study findings and limits: A second wave expanding day 15 to 37 was CD4+-biased; contracting clones were balanced. Among contracting clones, CD4+ were mainly CM/EM and CD8+ enriched in EMRA. Clonal second-wave expansions that peaked on day 37 had unconfirmed SARS-CoV-2 specificity.

Trimming left V 7 bases short and J 2 bases short, with 7 bases between. The CDR3 runs 12 residues. CDR1 is SNHLY, CDR2 FYNNEI, per germline. Using constant-segment primers, 5'RACE produced TCR alpha and TCR beta cDNA libraries carrying sample barcodes and UMIs. TCRdb re-called the 5' RACE reads through MiXCR, storing one row per CDR3 protein. The sample records around 390,000 distinct CDR3 sequences, approximately 15% being singletons. The sample consisted of PBMCs or a T cell subset sorted from them (not recorded which). The sequence was obtained from a man aged 18 to 30 who had mild COVID-19 (a few samples of this study predate the infection). Cell type and time point are not known. The rearrangement uses TRBV2 and TRBJ2-3; weak D call: TRBD2 (5 bases). DNA of the CDR3: TGTGCCAGCAAGGAGGTCACAGATACGCAGTATTTT. Encoded protein: CASKEVTDTQYF.